This passage covers 20 T cell receptor beta chains from one sample sequenced in a study of breast tumors, draining lymph nodes, adjacent tissues. Axillary draining lymph nodes of breast cancer patients supplied the node samples. MiXCR, applied by TCRdb to the multiplex PCR reads, yields one record per CDR3 protein. The repertoire holds under 300,000 distinct CDR3 sequences, about 34% seen once, with approximately 3.6% in the top ten. The specimen sequenced was axillary lymph node tissue. These receptor sequences come from a female donor with breast cancer. Some clones in this sample may be carry-over from other donors' samples.

This clonotype came up many times. This sequence joins TRBV24-1 and TRBJ2-7, with D tentatively TRBD1 or TRBD2 (7 bases each). CDR3 length: 14 residues. Germline CDR1 reads KGHDR; CDR2 reads SFDVKD. Trimming cost V 6 bases and J 5 bases, with 16 bases left between them. CDR3 DNA sequence: TGTGCCACCAGTTCGTGGGAGGGGGCCAACGAGCAGTACTTC. Its translation: CATSSWEGANEQYF.

In this sample, this clonotype turned up a few times. It may be a read error: a sequence one base away is much more abundant. J is TRBJ1-2 and V is TRBV20-1; D is ambiguous. CDR1 DFQATT and CDR2 SNEGSKA come from the germline V gene (reference sequence). This CDR3 is built from 13 residues. The CDR3, as DNA: TGCAGTGCTAGCGAACATATGAGCTATGCCTACACCTTC. This encodes CSASEHMSYAYTF.

This clonotype has a count of ten or more. The gene calls are TRBV27 and TRBJ1-6; D is ambiguous. Germline loops: CDR1 MNHEY, CDR2 SMNVEV (reference sequence). Trimming cost V 5 bases and J 5 bases, with 13 bases left between them. This CDR3 is 15 amino acids long. CDR3 protein: CASSPRQADNSPLHF. The CDR3 DNA is TGTGCCAGCAGTCCCCGCCAGGCGGATAATTCACCCCTCCACTTT.

This clonotype was seen ten or more times. This chain links TRBV19 with TRBJ2-1, with D possibly being TRBD1 (6 bases). Between the trimmed V and J ends, which lost 3 bases and 10 bases, there was a span of 25 bases. CDR1 and CDR2 from the germline V gene are LNHDA and SQIVND (reference sequence). The CDR3 contains 17 residues. CDR3 in DNA: TGTGCCAGTAGTATCAAGGGGGTCTACGGGGCCCAATCGGAGCAGTTCTTC. This codes for CASSIKGVYGAQSEQFF. The whole variable domain, filled in from reference TRBV19 and TRBJ2-1, reads DGGITQSPKYLFRKEGQNVTLSCEQNLNHDAMYWYRQDPGQGLRLIYYSQIVNDFQKGDIAEGYSVSREKKESFPLTVTSAQKNPTAFYLCASSIKGVYGAQSEQFFGPGTRLTVL.

The chain has TRBV2 and TRBJ2-7; tentative D call: TRBD1 (6 bases). V was clipped by 4 bases and J by 7 bases, with 23 bases between them. CDR1 is SNHLY, CDR2 FYNNEI, per germline. The CDR3 has 16 residues. CDR3 sequence reads: CASSATSAGTRGEQYF. The CDR3 DNA reads TGTGCCAGCAGTGCGACCTCCGCCGGCACCAGGGGAGAGCAGTACTTC. Combining the CDR3 with reference TRBV2 and TRBJ2-7 gives the whole variable domain EPEVTQTPSHQVTQMGQEVILRCVPISNHLYFYWYRQILGQKVEFLVSFYNNEISEKSEIFDDQFSVERPDGSNFTLKIRSTKLEDSAMYFCASSATSAGTRGEQYFGPGTRLTVT.

The chain uses TRBV5-4 and TRBJ1-2; 10 bases line up with TRBD1. The CDR3 contains 15 residues. Unmatched junction bases numbered 7, after V lost 4 bases and J lost 4 bases. The germline V gene has CDR1 SGHNT and CDR2 YYREEE (reference sequence). The CDR3 DNA reads TGTGCCAGCAGCCCGACAGGGGGCTTAGGCTATGGCTACACCTTC. Translating gives CASSPTGGLGYGYTF.

The V gene is TRBV2, the J gene TRBJ2-7; TRBD2 aligns across 11 bases. V was pared by 11 bases and J by 3 bases, with 6 bases of the junction left unmatched. The CDR3 runs to 13 residues. The V gene's germline CDR1 is SNHLY and CDR2 FYNNEI. CDR3 protein: CAGGTSGFYEQYF. The CDR3 coding sequence is TGTGCCGGGGGGACTAGCGGCTTCTACGAGCAGTACTTC.

Remarks on this clonotype: No DNA is shown, since the ends of the CDR3 on it are uncertain; the CDR3 is the one TCRdb lists. J is TRBJ2-7 and V is TRBV11-2; no check of the table's D call, TRBD1, against the DNA was made. Germline CDR1 is SGHAT and CDR2 is FQNNGV. The CDR3 sequence runs 22 residues, both termini included. CDR3 sequence reads: CASSFYICSVLYAGTATYEQYF.

The rearrangement uses TRBV28 and TRBJ1-4; the D is unclear. Trimming shortened V by 5 bases and J by 0 bases, and 7 bases separated the two germline ends. This CDR3 region has 14 residues. Per the germline V gene, CDR1 is MDHEN and CDR2 is SYDVKM. CDR3 sequence reads: CASSEIATNEKLFF. The DNA of the CDR3 is TGTGCCAGCAGTGAGATTGCAACTAATGAAAAACTGTTTTTT.

On this clonotype: In this CDR3 the conserved last residue, phenylalanine or tryptophan, is missing, so a read error is likely. The chain employs TRBV9 and TRBJ2-4, with 8 positions matching TRBD1. CDR1 and CDR2 (germline): SGDLS, YYNGEE. The CDR3 length is 13 residues. V shed 2 bases, J shed 9 bases, and the junction held 4 bases outside the gene matches. In DNA form, the CDR3 reads TGTGCCAGCAGCGTCCAGGGGGCTGGCATTCAGTACTCC. It yields the protein CASSVQGAGIQYS.

The J gene is TRBJ1-6, the V gene TRBV25-1; possible D gene TRBD1, 6 bases. V lost 4 bases and J lost 8, with 18 bases in between. The CDR3 consists of 16 residues. Germline lookup yields CDR1 MGHDK and CDR2 SYGVNS. The CDR3 bases are TGTGCCAGCAGTGCTGCAGGGGACGGGTCTTATTCACCCCTCCACTTT. It is translated as CASSAAGDGSYSPLHF.

This sequence joins TRBV18 and TRBJ1-6, with D possibly TRBD1 on 5 matching bases. Germline assignment: CDR1 KGHSH and CDR2 LQKENI. Trimming removed 4 bases from V and 7 bases from J, with 17 bases in between. The CDR3 contains 16 residues. The CDR3 nucleotides read TGTGCCAGCTCACTGACCCCTAGCGGGGGGAATTCACCCCTCCACTTT. It yields the protein CASSLTPSGGNSPLHF.

This clonotype was picked up many times. This rearrangement joins TRBV6-4 to TRBJ2-2; TRBD2 agrees at 9 bases. Germline values: CDR1 MRHNA, CDR2 SNTAGT. CDR3 length: 14 amino acids. V trimming: 6 bases; J trimming: 3 bases; junction bases outside the gene matches: 2. The CDR3, as DNA: TGTGCCAGCAGAGCGGGAGGCGACACCGGGGAGCTGTTTTTT. It yields the protein CASRAGGDTGELFF.

The chain links TRBV2 to TRBJ2-2; D not resolved. The CDR3 contains 14 residues. Between the trimmed V and J ends, which lost 5 bases and 4 bases, there was a span of 11 bases. CDR1 is SNHLY, CDR2 FYNNEI, per germline. In nucleotides, the CDR3 is TGTGCCAGCAGTATAACGGCCGGCACCGGGGAGCTGTTTTTT. It encodes CASSITAGTGELFF.

V and J are TRBV4-2 and TRBJ2-5; possibly TRBD2 for D (6 bases). V lost 0 bases to trimming and J lost 5 bases, with 13 bases between them. This CDR3 is 15 amino acids long. From germline, CDR1 is LGHNA and CDR2 YNFKEQ. The DNA of the CDR3 is TGTGCCAGCAGCCAAGATGGGGCTAGCGCGGAGACCCAGTACTTC. Residues: CASSQDGASAETQYF.

This clonotype showed up many times. V gene TRBV10-3 combines with J gene TRBJ1-2; D unclear. This CDR3 comprises 13 residues. V was pared by 4 bases and J by 6 bases, with 12 bases between. Germline CDR1 reads ENHRY; CDR2 reads SYGVKD. Here the CDR3 DNA reads TGTGCCATCAGTGTGGGTTTCCCGGATGGCTACACCTTC. It translates to CAISVGFPDGYTF.

This chain links TRBV7-3 with TRBJ1-6, with 8 positions matching TRBD1. From germline, CDR1 is SGHTA and CDR2 FQGTGA. There are 14 residues in the CDR3. V lost 5 bases, J lost 13 bases, and 10 bases stayed unmatched. CDR3 amino acids: CASSPPTGEDPLHF. The CDR3 DNA reads TGTGCCAGCAGCCCACCGACAGGGGAAGACCCCCTCCACTTT.

This clonotype occurred many times. CDR3 residues: CASSYVRGSYEQYF. CDR3 in DNA: TGTGCCAGCAGTTACGTCAGGGGCTCCTACGAGCAGTACTTC. The chain couples TRBV6-5 to TRBJ2-7, with TRBD1 as a possible D gene (6 bases). The CDR3 is 14 amino acids. Germline CDR1 MNHEY, CDR2 SVGAGI. V lost 2 bases and J lost 0, with 8 bases in between.

The table lists this clonotype with many counts. The chain joins TRBV14 to TRBJ2-6; 10 nucleotides match TRBD1. The J segment lost 2 bases and the V segment lost 5 bases, leaving 9 bases of the junction unmatched. The germline V gene encodes CDR1 SGHDN and CDR2 FVKESK. The CDR3 loop spans 18 amino acids. CDR3 amino acids: CASSSRDRGLPGANVLTF. CDR3 in DNA: TGTGCCAGCAGCTCGCGGGACAGGGGCCTCCCTGGGGCCAACGTCCTGACTTTC.

This clonotype was seen many times. The chain combines TRBV4-3 with TRBJ2-7; D possibly corresponds to TRBD2 (5 bases). V was cut by 1 base and J by 3 bases, with 10 bases left in between. The germline V gene has CDR1 LGHNA and CDR2 YSLEER. CDR3 length: 14 residues. Written as DNA, the CDR3 is TGCGCCAGCAGCCAAGGCCAGGCGGGCTACGAGCAGTACTTC. Translating gives CASSQGQAGYEQYF.